The 15 T cell receptor beta chains below come from one sample, sequenced in a study of CD8 T cells in Susac syndrome. Random hexamers were used to reverse transcribe the RNA input (0.5 to 1 ug). Each CDR3 protein is one row after TCRdb ran MiXCR on the immunoSEQ multiplex PCR reads. Here the sample spans 130,000 or so distinct CDR3 sequences, about 95% being singletons. Sample: CD4+ T cells from PBMCs. Source of these receptors: a human donor in good health.

The genes are TRBV30 and TRBJ1-2; tentatively, D is TRBD1 (5 bases). CDR3 length equals 13 residues. Per germline, CDR1 GTSNPN and CDR2 SVGIG (reference sequence). The germline V and J ends were trimmed by 2 bases and 4 bases, with 11 bases remaining between them. Here the CDR3 reads CAWSPQGPYGYTF. The CDR3 nucleotides read TGTGCCTGGAGTCCCCAGGGACCCTATGGCTACACCTTC.

The chain carries TRBV20-1 and TRBJ2-1; 7 bases line up with TRBD1. Germline V gene sequence: CDR1 DFQATT, CDR2 SNEGSKA (reference sequence). V was pared by 0 bases and J by 6 bases, with 11 bases of the junction left unmatched. This CDR3 comprises 16 residues. For the CDR3, the DNA is TGCAGTGCTAGAGACGGATCGACAGGGTATAGCAATGAGCAGTTCTTC. The encoded protein is CSARDGSTGYSNEQFF.

The rearrangement uses TRBV2 and TRBJ2-2, with unresolved D. This CDR3 comprises 13 residues. Deletions cut 6 bases from V and 3 bases from J, with 8 bases between. Germline CDR1 SNHLY, CDR2 FYNNEI. CDR3 in amino acids: CASRPDHTGELFF. The CDR3 nucleotides are TGTGCCAGCAGGCCTGACCACACCGGGGAGCTGTTTTTT.

The V call is TRBV5-6, the J call TRBJ1-6; the D gene is possibly TRBD1 (5 bases). The CDR3 runs to 15 residues. V lost 4 bases and J lost 7, with 15 bases in between. Germline V gives CDR1 SGHDT, CDR2 YYEEEE. CDR3 DNA: TGTGCCAGCAGCATCCTGGGGGTCGGGAATTCACCCCTCCACTTT. Protein: CASSILGVGNSPLHF.

Written as DNA, the CDR3 is TGTGCCAGCATTCAGTGGGGTGAAGCTTTCTTT. Translating it yields CASIQWGEAFF. The chain employs TRBV2 and TRBJ1-1; D call uncertain. CDR1 is SNHLY and CDR2 is FYNNEI in the germline V gene. This CDR3 is built from 11 residues. V was clipped by 7 bases and J by 7 bases, with 10 bases between them.

Of note for this clonotype: The germline gene is not matched at one end of the junction; a read error may be the cause. The chain uses TRBV4-2 and TRBJ1-2; the match to TRBD1 covers 7 bases. The CDR3 spans 11 residues. Germline CDR1 and CDR2: LGHNA and YNFKEQ. CDR3 DNA: TGTGCCAGCAGCCAAGAGGGGACAGAGCTCTTC. This sequence encodes CASSQEGTELF.

This rearrangement joins TRBV18 to TRBJ2-3; the D is unclear. The CDR3 contains 12 residues. V lost 6 bases and J 2 bases, leaving 6 bases between the germline ends. The germline CDR1 and CDR2 sequences are KGHSH and LQKENI. The chain's CDR3 is CASSRPTDTQYF. The CDR3 nucleotides are TGTGCCAGCTCCCGCCCCACAGATACGCAGTATTTT.

The chain combines TRBV5-1 with TRBJ2-2; possible D gene TRBD2, 5 bases. Germline values: CDR1 SGHRS, CDR2 YFSETQ. V shed 5 bases and J shed 7 bases, with 12 bases lying between them. This CDR3 comprises 13 residues. The CDR3, as DNA: TGCGCCAGCAGACCCCGCGAGGGCGGGGAGCTGTTTTTT. It codes for CASRPREGGELFF.

V usage is TRBV7-2 and J usage is TRBJ2-7, with TRBD2 matching over 7 bases. Germline trimming cut 7 bases from V and 5 bases from J; bases unmatched to any gene: 17. Germline V gene sequence: CDR1 SGHTA, CDR2 FQGNSA. This CDR3 contains 16 residues. CDR3 residues: CASTPSAGLGFHEQYF. As DNA, the CDR3 is TGTGCCAGCACCCCGTCAGCCGGACTAGGGTTCCACGAGCAGTACTTC.

The V gene is TRBV7-2, the J gene TRBJ2-7; D may be TRBD1 or TRBD2 (5 bases each). The CDR3 is 14 residues long. Germline loops: CDR1 SGHTA, CDR2 FQGNSA. Between the trimmed V and J ends, which lost 0 bases and 2 bases, there was a span of 8 bases. CDR3 coding DNA: TGTGCCAGCAGCTTAGCAGCGGACACCTACGAGCAGTACTTC. Protein product: CASSLAADTYEQYF.

V and J are TRBV12-3 or TRBV12-4 and TRBJ2-1; tentative D call: TRBD2 (6 bases). The CDR3 covers 15 residues. V lost 3 bases and J 4 bases, leaving 13 bases between the germline ends. The CDR3 DNA is TGTGCCAGCAGTTTGCAGGGCGGGGTTTACAATGAGCAGTTCTTC. This codes for CASSLQGGVYNEQFF.

CDR3 loop: CAWSGGLAGRVRETQYF. CDR3 DNA: TGTGCCTGGAGTGGGGGGCTAGCGGGGCGAGTGCGGGAGACCCAGTACTTC. The J gene is TRBJ2-5, the V gene TRBV30; TRBD2 matches at 9 bases. V dropped 1 base and J dropped 5; count of bases not matched to a gene: 14. Germline-derived CDR1 and CDR2 are GTSNPN and SVGIG (reference sequence). The CDR3 covers 17 residues.

The chain recombines TRBV11-2 with TRBJ2-7; D unclear. This CDR3 is 12 amino acids long. Looked up from germline, CDR1 is SGHAT and CDR2 is FQNNGV. The germline V and J ends were trimmed by 3 bases and 5 bases, with 8 bases remaining between them. CDR3 nucleotide sequence: TGTGCCAGCAGCTTTGAACGTCACGAGCAGTACTTC. It yields the protein CASSFERHEQYF.

The V gene is TRBV19, the J gene TRBJ1-1, with TRBD1 as a possible D gene (5 bases). Trimming left V 5 bases short and J 1 base short, with 14 bases between. The CDR3 spans 15 residues. Germline V gene sequence: CDR1 LNHDA, CDR2 SQIVND (reference sequence). CDR3 in DNA: TGTGCCAGTAGTCGGATGGTTGGGGGGAACACTGAAGCTTTCTTT. Protein: CASSRMVGGNTEAFF.

The chain has TRBV6-2 or TRBV6-3 and TRBJ2-1; 8 nucleotides agree with TRBD2. CDR1 and CDR2 (germline): MNHEY, SVGEGT. With V trimmed by 10 bases and J by 1 base, 9 bases remained unmatched. This CDR3 has 15 amino acids. CDR3 loop: CATTPAGVSYNEQFF. The DNA for the CDR3 is TGTGCCACCACCCCAGCGGGAGTTTCCTACAATGAGCAGTTCTTC.